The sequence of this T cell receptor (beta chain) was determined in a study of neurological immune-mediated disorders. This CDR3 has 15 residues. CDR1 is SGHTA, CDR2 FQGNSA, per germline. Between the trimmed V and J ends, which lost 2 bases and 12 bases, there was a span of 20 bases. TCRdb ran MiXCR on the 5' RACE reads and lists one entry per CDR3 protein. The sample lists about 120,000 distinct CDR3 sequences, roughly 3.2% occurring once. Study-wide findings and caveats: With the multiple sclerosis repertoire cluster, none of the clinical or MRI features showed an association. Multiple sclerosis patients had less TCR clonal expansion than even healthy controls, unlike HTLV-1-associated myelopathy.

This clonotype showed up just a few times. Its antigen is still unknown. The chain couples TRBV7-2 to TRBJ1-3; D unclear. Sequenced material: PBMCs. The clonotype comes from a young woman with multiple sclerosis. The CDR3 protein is CASSLPVPTGKNIYF. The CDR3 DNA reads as TGTGCCAGCAGCTTACCAGTTCCTACTGGAAAAAACATATATTTT.